These T cell receptor beta chains were read from a single sample in a study of blood T cell repertoires in COVID-19. Here immunoSEQ multiplex PCR was the method, and the copy in TCRdb shows in-frame clones only, minus some. The table has approximately 39,000 clones, about 87% seen once. Sequenced material: peripheral blood. The receptors come from a man over 45 with active or convalescent COVID-19. Each CDR3 is given with its conserved first and last residue. A D gene is named only where the DNA matches it firmly. Size is stated for part of the rows, as once, few or many counts, or as a class when the clone is expanded.

TGTGCCAGCACCTCGTCCTACGAGCAGTACTTC,CASTSSYEQYF,.,TRBJ2-7,TRBV28,.
TGTGCCAGCAGTTCTCCGGGACAGGGGGCAGGTGGCTACACCTTC,CASSSPGQGAGGYTF,TRBD1,TRBJ1-2,TRBV6-5,.
TGTGCCAGCAGTTTATCGCCCTTAGCGGGAGTGTGGCCAGATACGCAGTATTTT,CASSLSPLAGVWPDTQYF,TRBD2,TRBJ2-3,TRBV27,.
TGTGCCATCAGTGAGCCGACAGGGGTAGAGACTGAAGCTTTCTTT,CAISEPTGVETEAFF,TRBD1,TRBJ1-1,TRBV10-3,.
TGCGCCAGCAGCCTAGGGACTAGTTCAGATACGCAGTATTTT,CASSLGTSSDTQYF,TRBD2,TRBJ2-3,TRBV5-1,.
TGTGCCAGCAGCCAGTACACGACAGGGGACACTGAAGCTTTCTTT,CASSQYTTGDTEAFF,TRBD1,TRBJ1-1,TRBV3-1/TRBV3-2,.
TGCGCCAGCAGCTTACGGAGTAACTATGGCTACACCTTC,CASSLRSNYGYTF,.,TRBJ1-2,TRBV5-1,.
TGTGCCAGCTCACCGTTAGCCTCCCGCCTGGGCTACGAGCAGTACTTC,CASSPLASRLGYEQYF,.,TRBJ2-7,TRBV18,.
TGTGCCAGCAGTGAGACAGCCCAGATAACTGAAAAACTGTTTTTT,CASSETAQITEKLFF,.,TRBJ1-4,TRBV25-1,.
TGTGCCAGCAGAGGGGGGGTGGCGGAGACCCAGTACTTC,CASRGGVAETQYF,.,TRBJ2-5,TRBV12-3/TRBV12-4,.
TGTGCCAGCAGTCTATATGACACCATATATTTT,CASSLYDTIYF,.,TRBJ1-3,TRBV6-6,.
TGTGCCAGCAGCTCCTCGAGTGATCAGCCCCAGCATTTT,CASSSSSDQPQHF,.,TRBJ1-5,TRBV7-9,.
TGTGCCAGTAGTAGCCAGCGGAGTTACGAGCAGTACTTC,CASSSQRSYEQYF,.,TRBJ2-7,TRBV19,.
TGCAGTGCTAGTACTTGGGGAGACAGGGGCACCCAGGGAGCTTTCTTT,CSASTWGDRGTQGAFF,TRBD1,TRBJ1-1,TRBV20-1,.
TGTGCCAGCAGTCGACAGGGAGGCACAGATACGCAGTATTTT,CASSRQGGTDTQYF,TRBD1,TRBJ2-3,TRBV6-5,.
TGTGCCAGCAGCTTAGAGGTAAGGGGCGGGGCCAACGTCCTGACTTTC,CASSLEVRGGANVLTF,.,TRBJ2-6,TRBV7-3,.
TGTGCCAGCAGTTACTCTTCCGGGACAGGGGGTGAGACCCAGTACTTC,CASSYSSGTGGETQYF,TRBD1,TRBJ2-5,TRBV6-5,.
TGCGCCAGCAGCCTGCGGACTAGCGGGCTCTACAATGAGCAGTTCTTC,CASSLRTSGLYNEQFF,TRBD2,TRBJ2-1,TRBV5-1,.
TGCGCCAGCAGAGACAGGGGGGACACCGGGGAGCTGTTTTTT,CASRDRGDTGELFF,TRBD1,TRBJ2-2,TRBV10-1,few
TGTGCCAGCAGCTACGACATGGGCACTGAAGCTTTCTTT,CASSYDMGTEAFF,.,TRBJ1-1,TRBV11-2,.
TGTGCCAGTAGCATTGAGACAGGGGGAGGAACAGATACGCAGTATTTT,CASSIETGGGTDTQYF,TRBD1,TRBJ2-3,TRBV19,.
TGCGCCAGCAGGTCGGGTAGCGGGGGGGAATACTACAATGAGCAGTTCTTC,CASRSGSGGEYYNEQFF,TRBD2,TRBJ2-1,TRBV5-1,.
TGTGCCAGCAGCCAAGAACGTACCAGAGGGCCGGGGAACACTGAAGCTTTCTTT,CASSQERTRGPGNTEAFF,.,TRBJ1-1,TRBV3-1/TRBV3-2,.
TGTGCCAGCAGCTTCTTCCAGGGGGATGGCTACACCTTC,CASSFFQGDGYTF,TRBD1,TRBJ1-2,TRBV5-6,.
TGTGCCAGCAGCCAAGGGGCAGGGGTCATTTACAATGAGCAGTTCTTC,CASSQGAGVIYNEQFF,.,TRBJ2-1,TRBV3-1/TRBV3-2,.
TGTGCCAGCAGCACCCTGGGGGCTGGGGGAAAACTGTTTTTT,CASSTLGAGGKLFF,.,TRBJ1-4,TRBV9,.
TGTGCCAGCCGCCGGGGGGCAATCCGTTACGAGCAGTACTTC,CASRRGAIRYEQYF,.,TRBJ2-7,TRBV2,few
TGTGCCAGCACCCAGGGGTCCGCTCTGGGCATTGAGCAGTTCTTC,CASTQGSALGIEQFF,.,TRBJ2-1,TRBV5-4,.
TGTGCCAGTAGTTTACGAGGACAGGCCCCGCGGCTAGGTGAAAAACTGTTTTTT,CASSLRGQAPRLGEKLFF,TRBD1,TRBJ1-4,TRBV19,.
TGTGCCAGCAGTCCGACCTTGGGAGGGACGGACCAGCCCCAGCATTTT,CASSPTLGGTDQPQHF,.,TRBJ1-5,TRBV28,.
TGTGCCAGCAGGACGACAGGGACAAGCAGGACTCAAAGCAGCCGCGGGGAGCTGTTTTTT,CASRTTGTSRTQSSRGELFF,TRBD1,TRBJ2-2,TRBV2,.
TGTGCCACCAGCAGACCCGACAGCTACGAGCAGTACTTC,CATSRPDSYEQYF,.,TRBJ2-7,TRBV15,few
TGCGCCAGCAGTCAATCGGCATTTCAGCCCCAGCATTTT,CASSQSAFQPQHF,.,TRBJ1-5,TRBV23-1,.
TGTGCCAGCAGCCGACTCGCGGGCGGGCCGGGGGGGCAGTTCTTC,CASSRLAGGPGGQFF,TRBD2,TRBJ2-1,TRBV7-3,.
TGTGCCAGCAGTTACGGGAGTATCGGTATAGATACGCAGTATTTT,CASSYGSIGIDTQYF,.,TRBJ2-3,TRBV6-5,.
TGCAGTGCTAGTAGCGGAACTAGCACAGATACGCAGTATTTT,CSASSGTSTDTQYF,.,TRBJ2-3,TRBV20-1,.
TGCAGTGCTAGTAGGGGGACAGCGGATTCACCCCTCCACTTT,CSASRGTADSPLHF,TRBD1,TRBJ1-6,TRBV20-1,.
TGTGCCAGCAGCCCCGGCCGACTAGCGGGAGGGCCGAGAGAGACCCAGTACTTC,CASSPGRLAGGPRETQYF,TRBD2,TRBJ2-5,TRBV7-9,once
TGTGCCAGCTCAAGGATGGGGGGTAGCAACTATGGCTACACCTTC,CASSRMGGSNYGYTF,.,TRBJ1-2,TRBV27,.
TGTGCCAGTAGTATGGGGGGTAGTCCGACCGGGGAGCTGTTTTTT,CASSMGGSPTGELFF,.,TRBJ2-2,TRBV19,few
TGTGCCAGCAGTCCCCGGACAGGGTGGGGCTATGGCTACACCTTC,CASSPRTGWGYGYTF,TRBD1,TRBJ1-2,TRBV2,.
TGTGCCAGCAGTTACGGTCCGGACTCGAGGGATACGCAGTATTTT,CASSYGPDSRDTQYF,.,TRBJ2-3,TRBV6-5,few
TGTGCCTGGAGTGTACGGGGGGATACTGAAGCTTTCTTT,CAWSVRGDTEAFF,.,TRBJ1-1,TRBV30,.
TGTGCCAGCAGCTTAGGCTACAGGGATAAAGCTTTCTTT,CASSLGYRDKAFF,.,TRBJ1-1,TRBV11-2,.
TGTGCCAGCAGCCACCAGACAGGGGGTCTGATCACTGAAGCTTTCTTT,CASSHQTGGLITEAFF,TRBD1,TRBJ1-1,TRBV3-1/TRBV3-2,once